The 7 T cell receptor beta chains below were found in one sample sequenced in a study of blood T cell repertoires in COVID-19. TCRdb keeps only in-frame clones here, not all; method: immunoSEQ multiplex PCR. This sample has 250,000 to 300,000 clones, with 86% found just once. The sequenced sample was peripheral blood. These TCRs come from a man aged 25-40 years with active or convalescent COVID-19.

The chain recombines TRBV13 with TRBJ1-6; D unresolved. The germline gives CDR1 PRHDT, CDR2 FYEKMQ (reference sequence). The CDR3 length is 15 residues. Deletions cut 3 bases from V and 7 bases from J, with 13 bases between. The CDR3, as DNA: TGTGCCAGCAGCTTTCTCGGGAATCGCAATTCACCCCTCCACTTT. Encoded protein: CASSFLGNRNSPLHF.

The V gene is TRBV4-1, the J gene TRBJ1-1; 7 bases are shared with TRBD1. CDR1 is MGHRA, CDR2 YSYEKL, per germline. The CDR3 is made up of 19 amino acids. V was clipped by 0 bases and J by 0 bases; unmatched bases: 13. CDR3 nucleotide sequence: TGCGCCAGCAGCCAAGAAGAATTGGACAGGACTGGCATGAACACTGAAGCTTTCTTT. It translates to CASSQEELDRTGMNTEAFF.

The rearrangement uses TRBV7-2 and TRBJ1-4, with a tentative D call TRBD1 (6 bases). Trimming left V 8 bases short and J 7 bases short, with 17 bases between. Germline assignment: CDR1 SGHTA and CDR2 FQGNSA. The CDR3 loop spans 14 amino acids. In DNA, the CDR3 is TGTGCCAGCCAATCGGGGGGGCGTATTGAAAAACTGTTTTTT. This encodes CASQSGGRIEKLFF.

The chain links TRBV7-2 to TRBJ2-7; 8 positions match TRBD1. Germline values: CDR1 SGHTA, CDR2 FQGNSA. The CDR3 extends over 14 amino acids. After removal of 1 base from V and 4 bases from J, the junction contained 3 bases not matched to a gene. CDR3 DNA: TGTGCCAGCAGCTTAGGGACAGGGATTTACGAGCAGTACTTC. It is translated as CASSLGTGIYEQYF. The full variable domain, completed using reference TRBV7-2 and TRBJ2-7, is GAGVSQSPSNKVTEKGKDVELRCDPISGHTALYWYRQSLGQGLEFLIYFQGNSAPDKSGLPSDRFSAERTGGSVSTLTIQRTQQEDSAVYLCASSLGTGIYEQYFGPGTRLTVT.

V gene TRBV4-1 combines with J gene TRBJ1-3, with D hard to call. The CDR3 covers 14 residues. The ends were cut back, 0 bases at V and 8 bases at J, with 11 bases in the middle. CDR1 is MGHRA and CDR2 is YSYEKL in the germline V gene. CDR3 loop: CASSQDMLGDTIYF. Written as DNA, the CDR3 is TGCGCCAGCAGCCAAGATATGCTCGGAGACACCATATATTTT.

The CDR3 DNA reads TGTGCCAGCAGCTTTGGGGCGAGCGATACGCAGTATTTT. Residues: CASSFGASDTQYF. V gene TRBV7-2 combines with J gene TRBJ2-3; D might be TRBD1 (5 bases). The CDR3 is 13 residues long. The V end lost 3 bases, the J end lost 6 bases, and 10 bases lay between the germline ends. Germline assignment: CDR1 SGHTA and CDR2 FQGNSA. Full variable domain (missing parts from reference TRBV7-2 and TRBJ2-3): GAGVSQSPSNKVTEKGKDVELRCDPISGHTALYWYRQSLGQGLEFLIYFQGNSAPDKSGLPSDRFSAERTGGSVSTLTIQRTQQEDSAVYLCASSFGASDTQYFGPGTRLTVL.

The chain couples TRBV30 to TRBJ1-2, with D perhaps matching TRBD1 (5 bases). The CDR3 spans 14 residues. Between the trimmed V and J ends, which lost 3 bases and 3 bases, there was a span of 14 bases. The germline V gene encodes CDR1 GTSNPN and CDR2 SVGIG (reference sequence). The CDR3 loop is CAWSWKGIDYGYTF. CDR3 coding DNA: TGTGCCTGGAGCTGGAAGGGGATTGACTATGGCTACACCTTC. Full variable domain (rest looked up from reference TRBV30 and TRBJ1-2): SQTIHQWPATLVQPVGSPLSLECTVEGTSNPNLYWYRQAAGRGLQLLFYSVGIGQISSEVPQNLSASRPQDRQFILSSKKLLLSDSGFYLCAWSWKGIDYGYTFGSGTRLTVV.